Each of the 4 T cell receptor beta chains below was sequenced from the same sample in a study of T-cell reconstitution after alpha-beta-depleted transplantation in children. TCRbeta library construction was performed incorporating unique molecular identifiers. TCRdb itself ran the PCR reads through MiXCR, one entry per CDR3 protein. The data show 640,000 or so distinct CDR3 sequences, 16% seen once. The specimen comprised PBMCs from the stem cell graft donor, sampled from the stem cell graft. The receptors stem from a human donor who donated a stem cell graft to a child with acute myeloid leukemia.

This clonotype was picked up many times. This chain joins TRBV7-3 and TRBJ2-5, with 12 bases lining up with TRBD2. The CDR3 totals 16 residues. The germline CDR1 and CDR2 sequences are SGHTA and FQGTGA. The V segment lost 3 bases and the J segment 1 base; nucleotides outside the gene matches: 3. The CDR3: CASSFTSGGSQETQYF. CDR3 nucleotides: TGTGCCAGCAGCTTTACTAGCGGGGGGTCCCAAGAGACCCAGTACTTC. Complete variable domain (other parts from reference TRBV7-3 and TRBJ2-5): GAGVSQTPSNKVTEKGKYVELRCDPISGHTALYWYRQSLGQGPEFLIYFQGTGAADDSGLPNDRFFAVRPEGSVSTLKIQRTERGDSAVYLCASSFTSGGSQETQYFGPGTRLLVL.

This clonotype was counted a few times. The chain couples TRBV5-1 to TRBJ1-1, with TRBD1 identical over 7 bases. From germline, CDR1 is SGHRS and CDR2 YFSETQ. The CDR3 extends over 13 amino acids. Germline trimming cut 4 bases from V and 6 bases from J; bases unmatched to any gene: 6. The CDR3 DNA reads TGCGCCAGCAGCCCGGAGGGGGCAGCTGAAGCTTTCTTT. This codes for CASSPEGAAEAFF. Combining the CDR3 with reference TRBV5-1 and TRBJ1-1 gives the whole variable domain KAGVTQTPRYLIKTRGQQVTLSCSPISGHRSVSWYQQTPGQGLQFLFEYFSETQRNKGNFPGRFSGRQFSNSRSEMNVSTLELGDSALYLCASSPEGAAEAFFGQGTRLTVV.

This clonotype was counted between two and nine times. The chain links TRBV12-3 or TRBV12-4 to TRBJ2-1; perhaps TRBD1 as D (5 bases). CDR3 length equals 13 residues. Trimming pared 5 bases from V and 8 bases from J, leaving 13 bases between. CDR3 in DNA: TGTGCCAGCAGTCCCAGTAGGGGTCATGAGCAGTTCTTC. The encoded protein is CASSPSRGHEQFF.

This chain uses TRBV3-1 with TRBJ1-1, with no clear D. Trimming cost V 3 bases and J 11 bases, with 13 bases left between them. This CDR3 is built from 12 residues. Germline V lookup: CDR1 LGHDT, CDR2 YNNKEL (reference sequence). CDR3 protein: CASSQITSGAFF. CDR3 DNA: TGTGCCAGCAGCCAGATTACTAGTGGGGCTTTCTTT. Together with reference TRBV3-1 and TRBJ1-1, the CDR3 gives the full variable domain: DTAVSQTPKYLVTQMGNDKSIKCEQNLGHDTMYWYKQDSKKFLKIMFSYNNKELIINETVPNRFSPKSPDKAHLNLHINSLELGDSAVYFCASSQITSGAFFGQGTRLTVV.